This T cell receptor beta chain was documented in a study of vaccination and CD4 T cells after COVID-19. Study overall: Either a CEFX pool, an HIV-1 Nef pool, or no peptide was added to control cultures.

Comments on this clonotype: Its antigen is unknown.

Cultured CD4+ T-cell DNA underwent Oncomine TCR Beta short-read sequencing. From the PCR reads, TCRdb called clonotypes with MiXCR, one entry per CDR3 protein. Here the sample spans 4,500 to 5,500 distinct CDR3 sequences, less than 50% being singletons. Per the germline V gene, CDR1 is LNHDA and CDR2 is SQIVND (reference sequence). V lost 5 bases, J lost 2 bases, and 10 bases lay in between. CDR3 size: 14 residues. Points from the study as a whole: Convalescent patients' median share of reactive clones seen only post-vaccination was approximately 85%.

Sample treatment: roughly 11-day PBMC culture with coronavirus spike peptide pools or control peptides (ViraFEST assay). CD4+ T cells of the unexposed donor were collected before the COVID-19 pandemic (2011-2018). Specimen: CD4+ T cells from blood, cultured in vitro. The rearrangement joins TRBV19 to TRBJ1-5, with D unresolved. This clonotype was obtained from a human donor in good health. The CDR3 spells CASSFTGGNQPQHF. In nucleotides, the CDR3 is TGTGCCAGTAGTTTCACGGGAGGCAATCAGCCCCAGCATTTT.